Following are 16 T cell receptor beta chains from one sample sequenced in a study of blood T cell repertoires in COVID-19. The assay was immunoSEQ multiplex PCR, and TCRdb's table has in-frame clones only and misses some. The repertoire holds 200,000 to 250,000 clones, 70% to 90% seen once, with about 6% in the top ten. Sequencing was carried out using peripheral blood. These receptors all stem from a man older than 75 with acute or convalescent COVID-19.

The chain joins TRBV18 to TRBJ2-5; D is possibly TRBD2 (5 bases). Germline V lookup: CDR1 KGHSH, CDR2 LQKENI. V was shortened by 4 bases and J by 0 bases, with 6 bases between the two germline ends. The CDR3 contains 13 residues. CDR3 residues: CASSRADQETQYF. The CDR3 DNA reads TGTGCCAGCTCACGAGCGGACCAAGAGACCCAGTACTTC.

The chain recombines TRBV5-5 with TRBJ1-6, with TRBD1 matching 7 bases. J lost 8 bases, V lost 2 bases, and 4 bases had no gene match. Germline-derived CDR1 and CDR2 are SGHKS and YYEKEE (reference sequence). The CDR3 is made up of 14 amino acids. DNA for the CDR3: TGTGCCAGCAGCTTCCGGGACAGAGATTCACCCCTCCACTTT. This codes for CASSFRDRDSPLHF.

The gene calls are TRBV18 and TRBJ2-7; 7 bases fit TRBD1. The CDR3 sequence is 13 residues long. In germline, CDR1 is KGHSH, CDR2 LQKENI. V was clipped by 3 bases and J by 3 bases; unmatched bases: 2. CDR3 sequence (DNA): TGTGCCAGCTCACCGACAGGGAACTACGAGCAGTACGTC. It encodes CASSPTGNYEQYV.

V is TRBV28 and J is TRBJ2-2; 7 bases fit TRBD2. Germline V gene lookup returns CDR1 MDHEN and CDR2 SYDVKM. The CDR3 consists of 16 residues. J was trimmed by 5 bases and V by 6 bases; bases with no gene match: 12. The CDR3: CASSPPGGSGTGELFF. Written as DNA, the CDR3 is TGTGCCAGCAGCCCCCCTGGCGGGAGCGGAACCGGGGAGCTGTTTTTT.

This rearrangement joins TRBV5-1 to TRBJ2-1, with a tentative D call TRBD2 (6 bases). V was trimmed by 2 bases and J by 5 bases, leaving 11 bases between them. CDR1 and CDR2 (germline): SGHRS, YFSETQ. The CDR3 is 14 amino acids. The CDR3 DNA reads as TGCGCCAGCAGCTTAGGGACTGCTAACAATGAGCAGTTCTTC. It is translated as CASSLGTANNEQFF.

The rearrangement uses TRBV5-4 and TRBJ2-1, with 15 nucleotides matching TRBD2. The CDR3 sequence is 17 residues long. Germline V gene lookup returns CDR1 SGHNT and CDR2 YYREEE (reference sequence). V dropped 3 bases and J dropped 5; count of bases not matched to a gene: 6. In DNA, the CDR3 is TGTGCCAGCAGCTACCCATGGACTAGCGGGAGGGACAATGAGCAGTTCTTC. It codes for CASSYPWTSGRDNEQFF.

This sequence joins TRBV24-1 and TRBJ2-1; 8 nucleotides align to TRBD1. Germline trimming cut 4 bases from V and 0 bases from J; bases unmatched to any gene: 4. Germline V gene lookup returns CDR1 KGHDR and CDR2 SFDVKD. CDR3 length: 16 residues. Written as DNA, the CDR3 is TGTGCCACCAGTGACCACAGGGGGATCTCCTACAATGAGCAGTTCTTC. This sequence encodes CATSDHRGISYNEQFF.

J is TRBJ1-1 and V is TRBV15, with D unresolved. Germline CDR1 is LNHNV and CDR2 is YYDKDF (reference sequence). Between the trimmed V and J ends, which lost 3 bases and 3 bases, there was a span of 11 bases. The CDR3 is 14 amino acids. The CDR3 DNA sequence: TGTGCCACCAGCAGGTCTATTATGGACACTGAAGCTTTCTTT. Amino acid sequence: CATSRSIMDTEAFF.

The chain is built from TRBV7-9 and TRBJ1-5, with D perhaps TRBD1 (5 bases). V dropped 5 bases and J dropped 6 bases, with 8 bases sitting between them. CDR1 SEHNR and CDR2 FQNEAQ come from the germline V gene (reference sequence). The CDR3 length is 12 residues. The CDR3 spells CASSADSQPQHF. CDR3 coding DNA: TGTGCCAGCAGCGCCGACAGTCAGCCCCAGCATTTT. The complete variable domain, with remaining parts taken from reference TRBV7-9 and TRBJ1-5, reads DTGVSQNPRHKITKRGQNVTFRCDPISEHNRLYWYRQTLGQGPEFLTYFQNEAQLEKSRLLSDRFSAERPKGSFSTLEIQRTEQGDSAMYLCASSADSQPQHFGDGTRLSIL.

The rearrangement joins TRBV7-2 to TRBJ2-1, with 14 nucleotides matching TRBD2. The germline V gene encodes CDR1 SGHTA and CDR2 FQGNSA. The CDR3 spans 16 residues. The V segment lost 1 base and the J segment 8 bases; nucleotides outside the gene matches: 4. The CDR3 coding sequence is TGTGCCAGCAGCTTAGGGGGACTAGCGGGAGCGGATGAGCAGTTCTTC. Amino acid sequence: CASSLGGLAGADEQFF.

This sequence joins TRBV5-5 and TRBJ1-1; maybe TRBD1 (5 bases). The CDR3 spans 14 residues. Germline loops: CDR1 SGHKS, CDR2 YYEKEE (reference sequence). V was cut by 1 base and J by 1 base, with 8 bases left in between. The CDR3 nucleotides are TGTGCCAGCAGCTTGCAGGGTTCGAACACTGAAGCTTTCTTT. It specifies CASSLQGSNTEAFF.

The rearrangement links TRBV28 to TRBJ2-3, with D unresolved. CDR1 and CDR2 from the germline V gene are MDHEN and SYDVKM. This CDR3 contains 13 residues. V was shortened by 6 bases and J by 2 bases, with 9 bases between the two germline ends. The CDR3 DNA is TGTGCCAGCAGAAAGCCTGCCACAGATACGCAGTATTTT. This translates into CASRKPATDTQYF.

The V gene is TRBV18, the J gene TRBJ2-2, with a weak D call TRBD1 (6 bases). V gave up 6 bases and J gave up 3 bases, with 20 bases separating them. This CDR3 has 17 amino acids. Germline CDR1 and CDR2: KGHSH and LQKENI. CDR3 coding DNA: TGTGCCAGCTCCCAGTCTCGATCAGGGGCCCACACCGGGGAGCTGTTTTTT. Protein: CASSQSRSGAHTGELFF.

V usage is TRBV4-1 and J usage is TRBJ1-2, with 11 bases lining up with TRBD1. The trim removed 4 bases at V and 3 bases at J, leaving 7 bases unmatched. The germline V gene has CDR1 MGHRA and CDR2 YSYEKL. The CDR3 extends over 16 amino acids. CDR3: CASSRTGTGGDYGYTF. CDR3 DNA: TGCGCCAGCAGCCGGACTGGGACAGGGGGGGACTATGGCTACACCTTC.

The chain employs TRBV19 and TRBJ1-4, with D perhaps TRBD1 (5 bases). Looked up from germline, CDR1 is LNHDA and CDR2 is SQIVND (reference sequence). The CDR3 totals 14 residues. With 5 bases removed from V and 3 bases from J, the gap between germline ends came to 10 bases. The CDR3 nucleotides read TGTGCCAGTAGTCGGGGGACCGCTAATGAAAAACTGTTTTTT. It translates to CASSRGTANEKLFF.

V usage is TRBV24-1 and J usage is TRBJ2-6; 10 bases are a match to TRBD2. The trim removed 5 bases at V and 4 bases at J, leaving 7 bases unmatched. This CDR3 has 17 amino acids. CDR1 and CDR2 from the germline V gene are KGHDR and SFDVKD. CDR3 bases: TGTGCCACCAGTGCACCTAGCGGGAGAGTAGGGGCCAACGTCCTGACTTTC. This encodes CATSAPSGRVGANVLTF.